This entry lists 23 T cell receptor beta chains sequenced from one sample in a study of pediatric ulcerative colitis. Method: immunoSEQ multiplex PCR; TCRdb's copy keeps in-frame clones and lacks some. The sample holds around 37,000 clones, 60% to 85% seen once. One to two pinch biopsies were taken from the rectum during colonoscopy. Sequencing used gut tissue. The receptors were gathered from a boy between 10 and 17 years old with severe ulcerative colitis.

The V and J genes are TRBV6-5 and TRBJ1-4; TRBD1 matches 7 bases. The length of the CDR3 is 15 residues. CDR1 and CDR2 (germline): MNHEY, SVGAGI. Unmatched junction bases numbered 10, after V lost 3 bases and J lost 9 bases. In DNA, the CDR3 is TGTGCCAGCAGTTATAACGGGGACAGACCGAAAAAACTGTTTTTT. It encodes CASSYNGDRPKKLFF.

This chain connects TRBV4-2 to TRBJ2-3; the D call may be TRBD1 or TRBD2 (6 bases each). The germline CDR1 and CDR2 sequences are LGHNA and YNFKEQ. The CDR3 extends over 22 amino acids. V was pared by 0 bases and J by 2 bases, with 30 bases between. For the CDR3, the DNA is TGTGCCAGCAGCCAAGAAACCCACGGTGATGGGGGGCCACAAACTCACACAGATACGCAGTATTTT. Translation: CASSQETHGDGGPQTHTDTQYF.

V usage is TRBV4-1 and J usage is TRBJ2-2; unclear D gene. The germline CDR1 and CDR2 sequences are MGHRA and YSYEKL. The CDR3 totals 15 residues. The V end lost 0 bases, the J end lost 1 base, and 6 bases lay between the germline ends. The CDR3 loop reads CASSQEWGNTGELFF. CDR3 nucleotide sequence: TGCGCCAGCAGCCAAGAGTGGGGGAACACCGGGGAGCTGTTTTTT.

V is TRBV6-1 and J is TRBJ1-2; D remains ambiguous. Trimming pared 8 bases from V and 2 bases from J, leaving 18 bases between. Looked up from germline, CDR1 is MNHNS and CDR2 is SASEGT. CDR3 length: 15 amino acids. The chain's CDR3 is CASLGRNFLNYGYTF. CDR3 DNA: TGTGCCAGCCTAGGACGGAATTTCTTGAACTATGGCTACACCTTC.

V gene TRBV23-1 combines with J gene TRBJ1-5; D is possibly TRBD1 (6 bases). TRBV23-1 is an ORF, with its function uncertain. V was shortened by 4 bases and J by 4 bases, with 20 bases between the two germline ends. The CDR3 extends over 17 amino acids. CDR3 sequence: CASSRPPAGGGNQPQHF. The CDR3 DNA is TGCGCCAGCAGTCGCCCTCCCGCGGGAGGGGGGAATCAGCCCCAGCATTTT.

The chain is built from TRBV18 and TRBJ2-7, with D possibly TRBD1 on 6 matching bases. This CDR3 is built from 13 residues. V dropped 4 bases and J dropped 5 bases, with 12 bases sitting between them. Germline-derived CDR1 and CDR2 are KGHSH and LQKENI. The CDR3 DNA is TGTGCCAGCTCACTTGGGGGCCCCGACGAGCAGTACTTC. Amino acids: CASSLGGPDEQYF.

The V gene is TRBV4-1, the J gene TRBJ2-7, with 7 bases identical to TRBD2. The CDR3 runs 15 residues. V lost 1 base to trimming and J lost 1 base; unmatched junction nucleotides: 4. Germline V gene lookup returns CDR1 MGHRA and CDR2 YSYEKL. In nucleotides, the CDR3 is TGCGCCAGCAGCCAAGGTTGGGGGGGGTCCTACGAGCAGTACTTC. Protein sequence: CASSQGWGGSYEQYF.

This chain links TRBV19 with TRBJ2-2; unclear D gene. The CDR3 consists of 13 residues. CDR1 is LNHDA, CDR2 SQIVND, per germline (reference sequence). The V end lost 7 bases, the J end lost 4 bases, and 10 bases lay between the germline ends. CDR3 sequence: CASTTMFTGELFF. The CDR3 bases are TGTGCCAGTACTACGATGTTCACCGGGGAGCTGTTTTTT.

The V call is TRBV28, the J call TRBJ2-2; 8 bases match TRBD1. Germline CDR1 and CDR2: MDHEN and SYDVKM. The CDR3 has 16 residues. V was clipped by 6 bases and J by 5 bases; unmatched bases: 11. The CDR3 protein is CASRIQTGEMTGELFF. CDR3 coding DNA: TGTGCCAGCAGGATTCAGACAGGGGAGATGACCGGGGAGCTGTTTTTT.

V is TRBV13 and J is TRBJ2-7, with D maybe TRBD1 (5 bases). Germline CDR1 PRHDT, CDR2 FYEKMQ (reference sequence). The CDR3 spans 13 residues. V was shortened by 5 bases and J by 5 bases, with 13 bases between the two germline ends. The CDR3 spells CASSPQDIDEQYF. CDR3 sequence (DNA): TGTGCCAGCAGCCCCCAGGACATTGACGAGCAGTACTTC.

The rearrangement links TRBV2 to TRBJ2-4; D gene ambiguous. The CDR3 is 14 residues long. The germline CDR1 and CDR2 sequences are SNHLY and FYNNEI. Trimming stripped 3 bases from V and 3 bases from J, with 9 bases between. Here the CDR3 reads CASSDGIGKNIQYF. The CDR3 DNA is TGTGCCAGCAGTGATGGGATCGGCAAAAACATTCAGTACTTC.

This clone was observed once. V and J are TRBV5-4 and TRBJ1-1, with D possibly being TRBD1 (6 bases). The CDR3 length is 14 residues. Trimming shortened V by 4 bases and J by 0 bases, and 10 bases separated the two germline ends. Germline V gene data show CDR1 as SGHNT and CDR2 as YYREEE (reference sequence). In DNA form, the CDR3 reads TGTGCCAGCAGCCCCACAGGGATGAACACTGAAGCTTTCTTT. It codes for CASSPTGMNTEAFF.

The CDR3 DNA reads as TGTGCCAGCAGCCCTCTCGGGCAGGGGGATTCACCCCTCCACTTT. Translating gives CASSPLGQGDSPLHF. The chain recombines TRBV7-9 with TRBJ1-6; 7 bases map to TRBD1. Germline trimming cut 5 bases from V and 8 bases from J; bases unmatched to any gene: 9. The CDR3 is 15 amino acids. In germline, CDR1 is SEHNR, CDR2 FQNEAQ (reference sequence).

The chain joins TRBV10-3 to TRBJ2-7, with 8 bases aligning to TRBD1. Germline CDR1 and CDR2: ENHRY and SYGVKD. There are 15 residues in the CDR3. V lost 4 bases and J lost 3; bases outside the gene matches: 8. The CDR3 spells CAISGTGTGDYEQYF. CDR3 bases: TGTGCCATCAGTGGTACCGGGACAGGAGACTACGAGCAGTACTTC.

The J gene is TRBJ2-1, the V gene TRBV5-6; tentative D call: TRBD2 (7 bases). CDR1 and CDR2 (germline): SGHDT, YYEEEE. The CDR3 extends over 16 amino acids. V was trimmed by 4 bases and J by 10 bases, leaving 24 bases between them. The CDR3 DNA is TGTGCCAGCAGCCCGCCTGGACTAGTGGGGGGGCGGGAGCAGTTCTTC. Amino acids: CASSPPGLVGGREQFF.

The gene calls are TRBV25-1 and TRBJ2-1, with D possibly being TRBD2 (6 bases). The V gene's germline CDR1 is MGHDK and CDR2 SYGVNS. The CDR3 totals 15 residues. V gave up 1 base and J gave up 6 bases, with 13 bases separating them. In DNA, the CDR3 is TGTGCCAGCAGTGAATCTCGGGGACTTATCAATGAGCAGTTCTTC. It codes for CASSESRGLINEQFF.

The chain joins TRBV27 to TRBJ2-2, with a possible D match to TRBD1 (7 bases). This CDR3 contains 15 residues. Germline V lookup: CDR1 MNHEY, CDR2 SMNVEV (reference sequence). V dropped 7 bases and J dropped 0 bases, with 12 bases sitting between them. CDR3 protein: CASTRDRPNTGELFF. The CDR3 DNA sequence: TGTGCCAGCACGCGGGACAGACCGAACACCGGGGAGCTGTTTTTT.

The rearrangement links TRBV5-1 to TRBJ1-1; 9 bases fit TRBD1. The CDR3 has 15 residues. The V segment lost 3 bases and the J segment 4 bases; nucleotides outside the gene matches: 7. Germline V CDR1 and CDR2: SGHRS, YFSETQ. The CDR3 sequence: CASSYGDRVLTEAFF. The CDR3 nucleotides are TGCGCCAGCAGCTATGGGGACAGGGTTCTCACTGAAGCTTTCTTT.

The V gene is TRBV4-1, the J gene TRBJ1-2; TRBD1 is a possible D gene (6 bases). V shed 3 bases and J shed 5 bases, with 25 bases lying between them. The germline CDR1 and CDR2 sequences are MGHRA and YSYEKL. The CDR3 totals 18 residues. The CDR3 DNA is TGCGCCAGCAGCCAGTCACCGGGACACAGTTCATTTAGGTATGGCTACACCTTC. Translated, it gives CASSQSPGHSSFRYGYTF.

This sequence joins TRBV7-9 and TRBJ1-4, with D uncertain. The CDR3 runs 16 residues. The V end was cut by 5 bases, the J end by 4 bases, with 17 bases between. From germline, CDR1 is SEHNR and CDR2 FQNEAQ (reference sequence). CDR3 nucleotides: TGTGCCAGCAGCCCGCGCTCGCCAGAAGATAATGAAAAACTGTTTTTT. This sequence encodes CASSPRSPEDNEKLFF.

This clone was seen just once. The gene calls are TRBV18 and TRBJ1-2; TRBD1 matches 10 bases. V was clipped by 0 bases and J by 8 bases; unmatched bases: 9. CDR1 and CDR2 from the germline V gene are KGHSH and LQKENI. The length of the CDR3 is 16 residues. CDR3 amino acids: CASSPPKGDRGRGYTF. Written as DNA, the CDR3 is TGTGCCAGCTCACCACCGAAGGGGGACAGGGGACGGGGCTACACCTTC.

This clone has only a few counts. The chain carries TRBV15 and TRBJ2-1, with D unresolved. V was clipped by 5 bases and J by 4 bases, with 12 bases between them. This CDR3 is 14 amino acids long. Germline loops: CDR1 LNHNV, CDR2 YYDKDF (reference sequence). Here the CDR3 reads CATSPPRAYNEQFF. DNA for the CDR3: TGTGCCACCAGCCCCCCCCGGGCTTACAATGAGCAGTTCTTC.

V gene TRBV15 combines with J gene TRBJ2-3; D might be TRBD2 (6 bases). The CDR3 is 14 residues long. Per germline, CDR1 LNHNV and CDR2 YYDKDF (reference sequence). The ends were cut back, 1 base at V and 4 bases at J, with 9 bases in the middle. DNA of the CDR3: TGTGCCACCAGCAGAGGCTGGGGGGCAGATACGCAGTATTTT. It specifies CATSRGWGADTQYF. The variable domain in full, completed from reference TRBV15 and TRBJ2-3, reads DAMVIQNPRYQVTQFGKPVTLSCSQTLNHNVMYWYQQKSSQAPKLLFHYYDKDFNNEADTPDNFQSRRPNTSFCFLDIRSPGLGDTAMYLCATSRGWGADTQYFGPGTRLTVL.